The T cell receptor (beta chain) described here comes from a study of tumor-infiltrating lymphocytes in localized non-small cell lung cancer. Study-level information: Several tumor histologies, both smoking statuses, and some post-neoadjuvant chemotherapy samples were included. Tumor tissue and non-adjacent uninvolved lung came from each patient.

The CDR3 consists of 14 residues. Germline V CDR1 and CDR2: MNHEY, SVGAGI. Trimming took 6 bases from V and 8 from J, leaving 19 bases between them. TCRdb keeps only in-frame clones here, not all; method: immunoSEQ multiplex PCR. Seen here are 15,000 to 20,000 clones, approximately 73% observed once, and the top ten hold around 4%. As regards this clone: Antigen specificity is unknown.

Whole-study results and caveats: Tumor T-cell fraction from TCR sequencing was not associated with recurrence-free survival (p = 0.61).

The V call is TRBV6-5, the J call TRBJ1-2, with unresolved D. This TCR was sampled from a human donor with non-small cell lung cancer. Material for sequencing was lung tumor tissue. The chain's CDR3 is CASSQGGQRHGYTF. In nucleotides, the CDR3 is TGTGCCAGCAGCCAAGGTGGCCAACGGCACGGCTACACCTTC.